This T cell receptor beta chain was obtained from a study of T cell changes during pregnancy in multiple sclerosis. Sequencing was performed with immunoSEQ multiplex PCR; in TCRdb, only in-frame clones are kept and a portion is missing. The sample holds more than 100,000 clones, around nine tenths seen once. This clonotype originated in a female donor with multiple sclerosis, enrolled in a pregnancy study. The sequencing used peripheral blood, collected after pregnancy.

CDR3 bases: TGTGCCAGCAGGACCGAGGGGGATTCACCCCTCCACTTT. Residues: CASRTEGDSPLHF. The V call is TRBV2, the J call TRBJ1-6; TRBD1 is a possible D gene (6 bases). Germline V CDR1 and CDR2: SNHLY, FYNNEI. This CDR3 is built from 13 residues. Trimming took off 6 bases at V and 8 bases at J, with 11 bases between the two ends.